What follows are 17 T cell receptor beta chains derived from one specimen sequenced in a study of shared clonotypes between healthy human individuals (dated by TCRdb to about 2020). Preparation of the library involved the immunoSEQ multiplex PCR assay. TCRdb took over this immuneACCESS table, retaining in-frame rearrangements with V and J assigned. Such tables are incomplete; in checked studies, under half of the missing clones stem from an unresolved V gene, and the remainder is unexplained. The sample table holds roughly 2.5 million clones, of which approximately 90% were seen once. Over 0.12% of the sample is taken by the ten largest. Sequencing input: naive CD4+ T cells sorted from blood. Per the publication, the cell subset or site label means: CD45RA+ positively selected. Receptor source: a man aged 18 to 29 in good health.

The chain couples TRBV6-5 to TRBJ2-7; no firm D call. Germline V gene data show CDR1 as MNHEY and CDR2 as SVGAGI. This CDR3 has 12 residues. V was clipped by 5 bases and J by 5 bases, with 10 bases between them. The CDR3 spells CASSQNFHEQYF. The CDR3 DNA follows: TGTGCCAGCAGTCAGAACTTCCACGAGCAGTACTTC.

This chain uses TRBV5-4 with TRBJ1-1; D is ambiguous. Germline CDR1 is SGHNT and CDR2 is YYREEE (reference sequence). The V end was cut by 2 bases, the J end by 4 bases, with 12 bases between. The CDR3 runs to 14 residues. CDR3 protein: CASSFTSTATEAFF. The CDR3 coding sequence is TGTGCCAGCAGCTTTACGTCTACAGCCACTGAAGCTTTCTTT.

In DNA, the CDR3 is TGCGCCAGCAGTGAGACAGACAGGCGGGGCGGCTACACCTTC. Amino acid sequence: CASSETDRRGGYTF. The chain employs TRBV10-1 and TRBJ1-2, with D possibly being TRBD1 (6 bases). The germline CDR1 and CDR2 sequences are WNHNN and SYGVQD (reference sequence). The CDR3 contains 14 residues. V dropped 2 bases and J dropped 8 bases, with 15 bases sitting between them.

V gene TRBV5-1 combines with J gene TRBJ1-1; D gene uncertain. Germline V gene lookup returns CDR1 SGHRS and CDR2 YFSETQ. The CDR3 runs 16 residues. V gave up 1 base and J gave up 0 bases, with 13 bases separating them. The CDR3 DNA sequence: TGCGCCAGCAGCTTGATTACAGCAAATATGAACACTGAAGCTTTCTTT. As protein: CASSLITANMNTEAFF.

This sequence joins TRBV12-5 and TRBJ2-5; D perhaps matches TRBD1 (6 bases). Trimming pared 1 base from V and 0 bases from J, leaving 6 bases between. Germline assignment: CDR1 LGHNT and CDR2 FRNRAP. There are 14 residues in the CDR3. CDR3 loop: CASGLGTDQETQYF. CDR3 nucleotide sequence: TGTGCTAGTGGTTTGGGGACAGACCAAGAGACCCAGTACTTC.

CDR3 amino acids: CASSIDGANTEAFF. DNA of the CDR3: TGTGCCAGTAGTATAGACGGGGCGAACACTGAAGCTTTCTTT. The chain recombines TRBV19 with TRBJ1-1, with a weak D call TRBD1 (5 bases). The germline V and J ends were trimmed by 0 bases and 1 base, with 6 bases remaining between them. CDR3 length: 14 amino acids. CDR1 LNHDA and CDR2 SQIVND come from the germline V gene (reference sequence).

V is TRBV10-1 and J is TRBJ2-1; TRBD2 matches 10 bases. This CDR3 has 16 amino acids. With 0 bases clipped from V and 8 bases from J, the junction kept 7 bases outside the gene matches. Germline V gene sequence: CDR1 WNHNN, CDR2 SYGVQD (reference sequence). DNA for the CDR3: TGCGCCAGCAGTGAGTCTCTAGCGGGAGATTCCGATGAGCAGTTCTTC. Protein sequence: CASSESLAGDSDEQFF.

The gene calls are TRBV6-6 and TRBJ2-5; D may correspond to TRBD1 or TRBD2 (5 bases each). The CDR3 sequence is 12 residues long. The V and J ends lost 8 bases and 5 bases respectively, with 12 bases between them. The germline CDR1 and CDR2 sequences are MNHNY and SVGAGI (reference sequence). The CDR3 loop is CASARGTETQYF. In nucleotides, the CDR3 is TGTGCCAGCGCACGAGGGACGGAGACCCAGTACTTC.

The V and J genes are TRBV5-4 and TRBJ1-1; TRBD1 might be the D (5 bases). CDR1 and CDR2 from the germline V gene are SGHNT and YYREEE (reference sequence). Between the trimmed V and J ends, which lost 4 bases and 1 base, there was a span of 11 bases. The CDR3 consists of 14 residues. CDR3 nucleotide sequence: TGTGCCAGCAGCGTGGGACTGAAGAACACTGAAGCTTTCTTT. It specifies CASSVGLKNTEAFF.

CDR3 nucleotide sequence: TGTGCCAGCAGCCCTCATAGCGGTTTACCTAGCACAGATACGCAGTATTTT. Its translation: CASSPHSGLPSTDTQYF. This chain connects TRBV9 to TRBJ2-3; TRBD2 might be the D (6 bases). Germline CDR1 and CDR2: SGDLS and YYNGEE. The CDR3 spans 17 residues. V was pared by 4 bases and J by 0 bases, with 18 bases between.

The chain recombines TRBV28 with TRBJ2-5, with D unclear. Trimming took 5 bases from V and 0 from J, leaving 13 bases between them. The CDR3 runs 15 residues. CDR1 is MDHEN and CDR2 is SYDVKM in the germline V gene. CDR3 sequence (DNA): TGTGCCAGCAGTCCAATTGACATATACCAAGAGACCCAGTACTTC. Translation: CASSPIDIYQETQYF. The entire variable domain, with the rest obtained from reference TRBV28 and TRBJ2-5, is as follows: DVKVTQSSRYLVKRTGEKVFLECVQDMDHENMFWYRQDPGLGLRLIYFSYDVKMKEKGDIPEGYSVSREKKERFSLILESASTNQTSMYLCASSPIDIYQETQYFGPGTRLLVL.

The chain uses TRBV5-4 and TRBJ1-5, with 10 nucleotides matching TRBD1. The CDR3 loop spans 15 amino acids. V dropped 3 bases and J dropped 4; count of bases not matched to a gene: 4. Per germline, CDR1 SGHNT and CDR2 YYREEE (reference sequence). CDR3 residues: CASSWGTGVNQPQHF. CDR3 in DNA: TGTGCCAGCAGCTGGGGGACAGGGGTTAATCAGCCCCAGCATTTT.

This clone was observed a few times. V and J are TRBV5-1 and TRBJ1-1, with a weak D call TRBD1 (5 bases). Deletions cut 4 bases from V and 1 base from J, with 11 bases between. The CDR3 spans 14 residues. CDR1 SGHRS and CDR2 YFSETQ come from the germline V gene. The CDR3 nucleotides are TGCGCCAGCAGCAGGGGTGACAGGAACACTGAAGCTTTCTTT. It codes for CASSRGDRNTEAFF.

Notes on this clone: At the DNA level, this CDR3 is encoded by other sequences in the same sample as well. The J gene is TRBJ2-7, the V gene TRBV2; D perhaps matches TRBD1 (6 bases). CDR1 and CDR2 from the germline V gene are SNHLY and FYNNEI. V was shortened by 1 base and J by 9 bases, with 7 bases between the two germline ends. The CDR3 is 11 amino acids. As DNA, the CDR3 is TGTGCCAGCAGTGAAGAAGGGGGGCAGTACTTC. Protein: CASSEEGGQYF.

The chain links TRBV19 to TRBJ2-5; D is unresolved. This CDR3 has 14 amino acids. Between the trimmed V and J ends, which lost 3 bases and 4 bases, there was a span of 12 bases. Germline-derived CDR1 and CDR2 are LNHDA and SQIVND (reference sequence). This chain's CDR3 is CASSIGPPRETQYF. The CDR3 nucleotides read TGTGCCAGTAGTATCGGACCCCCTAGAGAGACCCAGTACTTC.

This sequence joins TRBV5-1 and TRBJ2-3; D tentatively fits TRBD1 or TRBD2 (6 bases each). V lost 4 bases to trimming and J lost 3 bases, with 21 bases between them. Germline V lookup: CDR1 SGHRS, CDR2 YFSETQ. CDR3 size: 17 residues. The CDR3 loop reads CASSPGVRQGPTDTQYF. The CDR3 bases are TGCGCCAGCAGCCCGGGGGTGCGGCAGGGGCCAACAGATACGCAGTATTTT.

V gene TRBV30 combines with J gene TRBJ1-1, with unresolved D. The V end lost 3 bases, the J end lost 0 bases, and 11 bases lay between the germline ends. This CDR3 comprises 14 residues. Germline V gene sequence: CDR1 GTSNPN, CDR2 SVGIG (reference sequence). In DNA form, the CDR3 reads TGTGCCTGGAGACCCCTCGGAATGAACACTGAAGCTTTCTTT. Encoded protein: CAWRPLGMNTEAFF.